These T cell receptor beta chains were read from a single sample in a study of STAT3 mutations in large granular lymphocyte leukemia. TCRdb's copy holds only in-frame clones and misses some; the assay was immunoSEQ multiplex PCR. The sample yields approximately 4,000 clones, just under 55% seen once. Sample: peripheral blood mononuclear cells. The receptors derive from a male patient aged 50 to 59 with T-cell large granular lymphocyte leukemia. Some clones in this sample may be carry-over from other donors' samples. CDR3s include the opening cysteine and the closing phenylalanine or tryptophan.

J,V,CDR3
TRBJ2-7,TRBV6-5,CASSYSGPHTPYEQYF
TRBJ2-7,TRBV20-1,CSAWDSYEQYF
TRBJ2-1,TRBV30,CAWSSGTAFNEQFF
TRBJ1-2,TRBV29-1,CSVEEVQGYYGYTF
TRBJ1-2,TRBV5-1,CASSSGTGGQYGYTF
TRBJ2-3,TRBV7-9,CASSFGLAGRERAPYTQYF
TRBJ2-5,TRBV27,CASSMRGQETQYF
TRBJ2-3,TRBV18,CASSPSGLAGTDTQYF
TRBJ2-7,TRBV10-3,CAISEPDWEQYF
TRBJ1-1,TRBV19,CASSLPTVNTEAFF
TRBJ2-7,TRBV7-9,CASSLGGGEKRAYEQYF
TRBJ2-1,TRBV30,CAWSRGENEQFF
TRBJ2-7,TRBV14,CASSQGAGSYEQYF
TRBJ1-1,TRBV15,CATSTLQGSNTEAFF
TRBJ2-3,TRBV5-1,CASSLSQLTDTQYF
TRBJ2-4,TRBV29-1,CSAGSQGVDIQYF
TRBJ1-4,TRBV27,CASSSWQGLNEKLFF
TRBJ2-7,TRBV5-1,CASSGVGDEQYF
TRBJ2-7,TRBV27,CASSSDRGLQEQYF
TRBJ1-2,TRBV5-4,CASSLGKGGEYYGYTF
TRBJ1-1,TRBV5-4,CASRPGWGTEAFF
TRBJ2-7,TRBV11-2,CASSPWTLYEQYF
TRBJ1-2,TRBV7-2,CASSTDRAVTNYGYTF
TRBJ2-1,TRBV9,CASSGYNEQFF
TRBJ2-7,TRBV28,CASSFTGQGSYEQYF
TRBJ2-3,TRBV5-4,CASSLLLAGYTDTQYF
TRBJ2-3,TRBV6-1,CASSTDDLTDTQYF
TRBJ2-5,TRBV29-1,CSVEWGESGVQETQYF